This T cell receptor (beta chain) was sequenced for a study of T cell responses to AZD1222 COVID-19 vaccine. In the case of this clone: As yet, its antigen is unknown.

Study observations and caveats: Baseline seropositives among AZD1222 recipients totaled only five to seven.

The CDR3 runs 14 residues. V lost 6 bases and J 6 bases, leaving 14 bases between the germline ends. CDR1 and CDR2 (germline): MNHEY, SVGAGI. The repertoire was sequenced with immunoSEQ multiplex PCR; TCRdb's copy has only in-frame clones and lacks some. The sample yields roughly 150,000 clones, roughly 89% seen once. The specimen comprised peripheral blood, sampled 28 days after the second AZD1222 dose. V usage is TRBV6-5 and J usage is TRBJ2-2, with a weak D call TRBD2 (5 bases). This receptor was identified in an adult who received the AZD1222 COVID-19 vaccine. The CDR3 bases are TGTGCCAGCAGCGTACAGAGAGGGTCCGGGGAGCTGTTTTTT. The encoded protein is CASSVQRGSGELFF.